Below, 14 T cell receptor beta chains from the same sample are listed, as sequenced in a study of T cells in Graves' hyperthyroidism and ophthalmopathy. Regions amplified from RNA transcripts were the TCR beta CDR3 regions. First-round RT-PCR of the TCR CDR3 relied on the HTBI primer set. TCRdb re-analysed the multiplex PCR reads in MiXCR, keeping a single row per CDR3 protein. The table shows a few hundred thousand distinct CDR3 sequences, with more than 15% occurring only once. The sample consisted of blood. These receptors originate from a woman in her twenties or thirties with Graves' hyperthyroidism.

This chain joins TRBV2 and TRBJ2-7, with 9 bases fitting TRBD2. Germline loops: CDR1 SNHLY, CDR2 FYNNEI. V was pared by 4 bases and J by 5 bases, with 12 bases of the junction left unmatched. The CDR3 is 16 amino acids. The CDR3 sequence is CASSGVRAGGPNEQYF. In DNA form, the CDR3 reads TGTGCCAGCAGTGGGGTGCGCGCGGGAGGGCCAAACGAGCAGTACTTC.

This clonotype was seen at least ten times. The chain couples TRBV29-1 to TRBJ2-3; 7 positions agree with TRBD2. CDR3 length: 13 amino acids. Germline V gives CDR1 SQVTM, CDR2 ANQGSEA. V was pared by 8 bases and J by 2 bases, with 7 bases of the junction left unmatched. CDR3 region: CSHWTRLTDTQYF. The DNA for the CDR3 is TGCAGCCACTGGACTAGACTCACAGATACGCAGTATTTT.

The chain links TRBV4-1 to TRBJ2-5, with a tentative D call TRBD2 (5 bases). Trimming cost V 4 bases and J 0 bases, with 15 bases left between them. The CDR3 length is 16 residues. Germline V gives CDR1 MGHRA, CDR2 YSYEKL. The CDR3 here is CASSRLESGYQETQYF. The CDR3 DNA follows: TGCGCCAGCAGCCGCCTGGAGAGCGGCTACCAAGAGACCCAGTACTTC.

This clonotype came up a few times. The chain joins TRBV20-1 to TRBJ2-7; TRBD2 matches 8 bases. This CDR3 is 16 amino acids long. The germline gives CDR1 DFQATT, CDR2 SNEGSKA (reference sequence). V gave up 1 base and J gave up 1 base; unmatched junction bases: 9. CDR3 region: CSARGSGNVASYEQYF. CDR3 nucleotide sequence: TGCAGTGCTAGAGGTAGCGGGAACGTTGCATCCTACGAGCAGTACTTC.

This clonotype was detected many times. The chain recombines TRBV28 with TRBJ2-5, with a tentative D call TRBD1 (6 bases). The V end was cut by 2 bases, the J end by 1 base, with 11 bases between. Germline loops: CDR1 MDHEN, CDR2 SYDVKM. This CDR3 has 15 residues. The CDR3 spells CASSLRGFAQETQYF. In DNA, the CDR3 is TGTGCCAGCAGTTTAAGGGGGTTCGCCCAAGAGACCCAGTACTTC.

This chain connects TRBV19 to TRBJ2-3, with 14 nucleotides matching TRBD2. The V gene end was trimmed by 5 bases and the J gene end by 8 bases; junction bases not matched to a gene: 6. Germline V gene data show CDR1 as LNHDA and CDR2 as SQIVND (reference sequence). This CDR3 spans 15 amino acids. DNA of the CDR3: TGTGCCAGTAGTTCCGGGACTAGCGGGAGTATTACGCAGTATTTT. Translation: CASSSGTSGSITQYF.

CDR3 loop: CASSLGRTGTYNEQFF. The CDR3 DNA reads as TGCGCCAGCAGCTTGGGCCGAACAGGGACCTACAATGAGCAGTTCTTC. The chain has TRBV5-1 and TRBJ2-1; maybe TRBD1 (6 bases). The CDR3 consists of 16 residues. V was trimmed by 0 bases and J by 2 bases, leaving 12 bases between them. Germline V gene sequence: CDR1 SGHRS, CDR2 YFSETQ.

The CDR3 DNA follows: TGTGCCAGCAGAATAGCGGGACTACACTACGAGCAGTACTTC. As protein: CASRIAGLHYEQYF. This chain joins TRBV6-2 or TRBV6-3 and TRBJ2-7; TRBD2 agrees at 8 bases. The CDR3 has 14 residues. The J segment lost 3 bases and the V segment lost 6 bases, leaving 7 bases of the junction unmatched. Per the germline V gene, CDR1 is MNHEY and CDR2 is SVGEGT.

This clonotype was observed at least ten times. This chain uses TRBV5-1 with TRBJ2-3; 9 bases are shared with TRBD2. V lost 0 bases and J lost 2; bases outside the gene matches: 7. The CDR3 consists of 17 residues. Germline V CDR1 and CDR2: SGHRS, YFSETQ. The CDR3 bases are TGCGCCAGCAGCTTGGCCCTTGGACTAGCGCTCACAGATACGCAGTATTTT. This encodes CASSLALGLALTDTQYF.

Only a few counts were recorded for this clonotype. This rearrangement joins TRBV15 to TRBJ2-1, with 7 bases matching TRBD2. Germline CDR1 reads LNHNV; CDR2 reads YYDKDF (reference sequence). Trimming removed 5 bases from V and 5 bases from J; junction bases left unmatched: 15. The CDR3 contains 17 residues. The CDR3 loop reads CATSLLGGLAENNEQFF. The CDR3 nucleotides read TGTGCCACCAGCTTACTGGGAGGGCTAGCGGAGAACAATGAGCAGTTCTTC. Full variable domain (rest looked up from reference TRBV15 and TRBJ2-1): DAMVIQNPRYQVTQFGKPVTLSCSQTLNHNVMYWYQQKSSQAPKLLFHYYDKDFNNEADTPDNFQSRRPNTSFCFLDIRSPGLGDTAMYLCATSLLGGLAENNEQFFGPGTRLTVL.

V usage is TRBV10-1 and J usage is TRBJ2-3; no clear D. This CDR3 spans 13 amino acids. Trimming took 2 bases from V and 6 from J, leaving 9 bases between them. CDR1 is WNHNN, CDR2 SYGVQD, per germline (reference sequence). Written as DNA, the CDR3 is TGCGCCAGCAGTGAGAGGGCCTCGGATACGCAGTATTTT. It encodes CASSERASDTQYF.

About this clonotype: A read error may be the cause here, since a much bigger clone is one base away. The CDR3 here is CSARTSGSYNKQFF. CDR3 coding DNA: TGCAGTGCTAGGACTAGCGGATCCTACAATAAGCAGTTCTTC. The chain links TRBV20-1 to TRBJ2-1; 9 bases match TRBD2. In germline, CDR1 is DFQATT, CDR2 SNEGSKA (reference sequence). CDR3 length: 14 residues.

This clonotype was recorded many times. The chain is built from TRBV5-1 and TRBJ2-2; 7 nucleotides agree with TRBD1. Germline V gene sequence: CDR1 SGHRS, CDR2 YFSETQ. There are 16 residues in the CDR3. Trimming removed 5 bases from V and 2 bases from J; junction bases left unmatched: 9. The CDR3: CASRRTGTANTGELFF. The DNA of the CDR3 is TGCGCCAGCAGGCGTACCGGGACAGCAAACACCGGGGAGCTGTTTTTT.

This clonotype has a count of ten or more. The chain combines TRBV11-2 with TRBJ2-1; the D gene is possibly TRBD2 (6 bases). The CDR3 covers 15 residues. In germline, CDR1 is SGHAT, CDR2 FQNNGV. V was cut by 0 bases and J by 3 bases, with 9 bases left in between. CDR3 loop: CASSLDPGLYNEQFF. CDR3 nucleotide sequence: TGTGCCAGCAGCTTAGATCCGGGACTCTACAATGAGCAGTTCTTC.